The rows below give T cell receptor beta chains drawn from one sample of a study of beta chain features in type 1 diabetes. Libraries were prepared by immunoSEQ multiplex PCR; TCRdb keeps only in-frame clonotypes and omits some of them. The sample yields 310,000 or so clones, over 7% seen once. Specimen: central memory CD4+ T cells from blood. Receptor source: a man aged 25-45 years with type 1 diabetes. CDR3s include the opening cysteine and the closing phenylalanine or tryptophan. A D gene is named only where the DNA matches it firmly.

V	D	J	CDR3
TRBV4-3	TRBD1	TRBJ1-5	CASSRYRSGQSRGQPQHF
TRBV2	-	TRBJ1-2	CASSAISNYGYTF
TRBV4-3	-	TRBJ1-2	CASSQGAGLYGYTF
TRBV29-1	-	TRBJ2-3	CSVEEGTRLGPDTQYF
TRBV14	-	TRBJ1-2	CASSETLRQGYTF
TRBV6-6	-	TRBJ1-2	CASRTGVGGSNYGYTF
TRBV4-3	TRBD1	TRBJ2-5	CASSQGPDRGQTQYF
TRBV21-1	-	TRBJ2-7	CASSKARTGYEQYF
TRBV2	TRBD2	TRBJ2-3	CASGLVGGSSIVTDTQYF
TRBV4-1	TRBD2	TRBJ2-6	CASSQDRGGVPSGANVLTF